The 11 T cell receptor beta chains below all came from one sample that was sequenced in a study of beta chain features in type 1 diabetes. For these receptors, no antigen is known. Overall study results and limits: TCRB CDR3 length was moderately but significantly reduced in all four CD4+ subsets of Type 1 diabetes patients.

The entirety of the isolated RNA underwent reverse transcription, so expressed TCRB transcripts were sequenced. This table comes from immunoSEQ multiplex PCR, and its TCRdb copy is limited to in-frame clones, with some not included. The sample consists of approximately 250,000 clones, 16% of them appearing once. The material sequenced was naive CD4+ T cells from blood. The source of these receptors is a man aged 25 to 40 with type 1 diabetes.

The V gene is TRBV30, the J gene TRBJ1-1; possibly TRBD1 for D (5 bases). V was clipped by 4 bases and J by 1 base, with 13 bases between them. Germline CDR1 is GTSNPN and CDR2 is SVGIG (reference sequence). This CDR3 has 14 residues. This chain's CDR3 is CAWTREAPNTEAFF. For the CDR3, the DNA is TGTGCCTGGACCAGGGAGGCTCCGAACACTGAAGCTTTCTTT.

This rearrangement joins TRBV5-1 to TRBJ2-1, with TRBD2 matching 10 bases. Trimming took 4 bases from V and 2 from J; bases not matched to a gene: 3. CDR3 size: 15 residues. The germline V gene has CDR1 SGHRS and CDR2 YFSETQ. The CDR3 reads CASSVSGGTYNEQFF. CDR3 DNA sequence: TGCGCCAGCAGCGTTAGCGGGGGGACCTACAATGAGCAGTTCTTC.

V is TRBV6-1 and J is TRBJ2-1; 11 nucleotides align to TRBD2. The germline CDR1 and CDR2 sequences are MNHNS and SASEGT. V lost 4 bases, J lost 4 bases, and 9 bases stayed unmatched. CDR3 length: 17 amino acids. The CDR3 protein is CASSVLLAGEIYNEQFF. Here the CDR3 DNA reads TGTGCCAGCAGTGTTTTACTAGCGGGAGAGATATACAATGAGCAGTTCTTC.

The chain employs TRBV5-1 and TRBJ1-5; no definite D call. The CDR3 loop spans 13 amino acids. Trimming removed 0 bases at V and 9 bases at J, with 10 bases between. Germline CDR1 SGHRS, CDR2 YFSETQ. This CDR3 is CASSLGVNAPQHF. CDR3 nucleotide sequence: TGCGCCAGCAGCTTGGGTGTGAATGCGCCCCAGCATTTT.

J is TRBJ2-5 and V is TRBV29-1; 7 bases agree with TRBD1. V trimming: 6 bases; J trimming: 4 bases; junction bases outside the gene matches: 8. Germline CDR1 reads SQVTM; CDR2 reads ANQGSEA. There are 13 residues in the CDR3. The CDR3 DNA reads TGCAGCGTATCTACAGGGGTAGTAGAGACCCAGTACTTC. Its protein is CSVSTGVVETQYF.

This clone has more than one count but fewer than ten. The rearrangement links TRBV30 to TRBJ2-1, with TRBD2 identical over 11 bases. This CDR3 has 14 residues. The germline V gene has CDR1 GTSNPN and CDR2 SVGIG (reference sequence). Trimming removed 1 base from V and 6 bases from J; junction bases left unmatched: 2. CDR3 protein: CAWSELAGGNEQFF. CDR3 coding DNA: TGTGCCTGGAGTGAGCTAGCGGGAGGCAATGAGCAGTTCTTC.

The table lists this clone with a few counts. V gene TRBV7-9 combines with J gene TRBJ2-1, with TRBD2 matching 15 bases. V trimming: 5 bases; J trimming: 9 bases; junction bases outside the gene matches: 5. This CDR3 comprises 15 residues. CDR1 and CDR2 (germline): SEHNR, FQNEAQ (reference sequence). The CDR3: CASSGLAGGISEQFF. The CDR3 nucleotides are TGTGCCAGCAGCGGACTAGCGGGAGGGATTAGTGAGCAGTTCTTC.

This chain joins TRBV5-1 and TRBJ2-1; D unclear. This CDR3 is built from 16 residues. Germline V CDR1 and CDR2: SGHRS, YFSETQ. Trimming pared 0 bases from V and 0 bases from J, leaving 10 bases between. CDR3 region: CASSLVAASSYNEQFF. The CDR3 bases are TGCGCCAGCAGCTTGGTAGCCGCGAGCTCCTACAATGAGCAGTTCTTC.

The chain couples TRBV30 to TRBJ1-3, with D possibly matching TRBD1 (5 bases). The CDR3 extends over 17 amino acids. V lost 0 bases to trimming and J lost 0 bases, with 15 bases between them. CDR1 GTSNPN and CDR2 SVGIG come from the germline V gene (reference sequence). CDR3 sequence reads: CAWSVGTALVSGNTIYF. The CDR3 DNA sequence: TGTGCCTGGAGTGTGGGGACGGCTCTTGTCTCTGGAAACACCATATATTTT. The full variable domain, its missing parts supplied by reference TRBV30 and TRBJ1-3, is SQTIHQWPATLVQPVGSPLSLECTVEGTSNPNLYWYRQAAGRGLQLLFYSVGIGQISSEVPQNLSASRPQDRQFILSSKKLLLSDSGFYLCAWSVGTALVSGNTIYFGEGSWLTVV.

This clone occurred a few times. Here the CDR3 DNA reads TGTGCCAGCAGTGATCAGACTAGGCTCTCCTACGAGCAGTACTTC. Translated, it gives CASSDQTRLSYEQYF. J is TRBJ2-7 and V is TRBV25-1, with D perhaps TRBD2 (6 bases). CDR1 and CDR2 (germline): MGHDK, SYGVNS. This CDR3 has 15 amino acids. V lost 3 bases and J lost 0, with 12 bases in between.

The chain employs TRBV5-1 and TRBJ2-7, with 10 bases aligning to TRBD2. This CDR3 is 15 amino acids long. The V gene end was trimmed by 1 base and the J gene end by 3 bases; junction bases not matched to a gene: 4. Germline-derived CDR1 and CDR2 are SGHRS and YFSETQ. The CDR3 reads CASSLLTSGNYEQYF. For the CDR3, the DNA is TGCGCCAGCAGCTTGTTAACTAGCGGGAACTACGAGCAGTACTTC. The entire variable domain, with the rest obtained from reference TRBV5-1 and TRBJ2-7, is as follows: KAGVTQTPRYLIKTRGQQVTLSCSPISGHRSVSWYQQTPGQGLQFLFEYFSETQRNKGNFPGRFSGRQFSNSRSEMNVSTLELGDSALYLCASSLLTSGNYEQYFGPGTRLTVT.